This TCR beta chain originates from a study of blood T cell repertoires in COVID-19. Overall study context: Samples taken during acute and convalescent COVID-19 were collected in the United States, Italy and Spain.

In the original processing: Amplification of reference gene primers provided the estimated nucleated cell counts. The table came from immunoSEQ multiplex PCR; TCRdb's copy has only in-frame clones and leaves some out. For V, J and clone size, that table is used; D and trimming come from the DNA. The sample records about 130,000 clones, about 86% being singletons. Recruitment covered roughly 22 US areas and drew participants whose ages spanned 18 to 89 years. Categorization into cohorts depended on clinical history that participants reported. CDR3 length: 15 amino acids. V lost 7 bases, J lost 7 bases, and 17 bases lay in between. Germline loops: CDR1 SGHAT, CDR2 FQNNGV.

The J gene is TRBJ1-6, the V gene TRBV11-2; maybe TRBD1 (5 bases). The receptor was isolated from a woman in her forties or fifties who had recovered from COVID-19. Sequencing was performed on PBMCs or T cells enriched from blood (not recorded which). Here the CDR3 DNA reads TGTGCCAGCACCACCGGGCAGGGTAGAAATTCACCCCTCCACTTT. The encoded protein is CASTTGQGRNSPLHF.